Following are 25 T cell receptor beta chains from one sample sequenced in a study of shared clonotypes between healthy human individuals. Terminally differentiated effector memory CD45RA+ cells were left out of the naive CD8 fraction, which was CD45RO-negative and positively selected for CCR7. TCRdb keeps only in-frame clones here, not all; method: immunoSEQ multiplex PCR. The repertoire holds some 740,000 clones, with over 90% as singletons. The sample comprised naive CD8+ T cells sorted from blood. The receptor source for this set is a man aged 30 to 45 in good health.

Details on this clone: Sequence at one end of the junction differs from germline and may be a read error. The chain employs TRBV6-6 and TRBJ2-5; 9 nucleotides line up with TRBD1. The germline gives CDR1 MNHNY, CDR2 SVGAGI (reference sequence). There are 13 residues in the CDR3. CDR3 DNA: TGTGCCAGCAGTCCTGGAACTGGGGACAGGGTTAACTTC. Amino acids: CASSPGTGDRVNF.

The rearrangement links TRBV9 to TRBJ2-2; tentatively, D is TRBD2 (6 bases). Trimming cost V 4 bases and J 2 bases, with 18 bases left between them. CDR1 is SGDLS and CDR2 is YYNGEE in the germline V gene. This CDR3 has 17 amino acids. CDR3 coding DNA: TGTGCCAGCAGCCCCCGGGGTAGCGGAATCAACACCGGGGAGCTGTTTTTT. Translating gives CASSPRGSGINTGELFF.

The chain couples TRBV19 to TRBJ2-3, with D tentatively TRBD2 (7 bases). Germline CDR1 LNHDA, CDR2 SQIVND (reference sequence). There are 13 residues in the CDR3. V lost 8 bases and J 4 bases, leaving 13 bases between the germline ends. CDR3 sequence reads: CASEGGLADTQYF. CDR3 DNA: TGTGCCAGTGAGGGGGGGTTAGCAGATACGCAGTATTTT.

The table lists this clone with a few counts. J is TRBJ2-1 and V is TRBV7-9; 7 positions agree with TRBD1. With V trimmed by 5 bases and J by 2 bases, 6 bases remained unmatched. CDR1 and CDR2 from the germline V gene are SEHNR and FQNEAQ (reference sequence). The length of the CDR3 is 15 residues. DNA for the CDR3: TGTGCCAGCAGCAGACAGGGCTGGGCCTACAATGAGCAGTTCTTC. Its protein is CASSRQGWAYNEQFF.

The chain couples TRBV2 to TRBJ2-7, with 9 bases that match TRBD1. The CDR3 spans 14 residues. Losses at the gene ends were 8 bases for V and 4 bases for J; bases not matched to a gene: 9. Looked up from germline, CDR1 is SNHLY and CDR2 is FYNNEI. Here the CDR3 DNA reads TGTGCCAGCCCCGGGACAGGGTCCTCGTACGAGCAGTACTTC. Protein product: CASPGTGSSYEQYF.

The chain recombines TRBV6-6 with TRBJ1-1; D is ambiguous. From germline, CDR1 is MNHNY and CDR2 SVGAGI (reference sequence). V shed 6 bases and J shed 7 bases, with 12 bases lying between them. The CDR3 is 12 amino acids. Here the CDR3 reads CASSRAGLEAFF. The CDR3 nucleotides read TGTGCCAGCAGCCGGGCGGGCCTTGAAGCTTTCTTT.

The chain recombines TRBV29-1 with TRBJ2-1; 8 bases align to TRBD2. The germline V gene has CDR1 SQVTM and CDR2 ANQGSEA. The junction had 8 bases not matched to a gene; V was cut back by 7 bases and J by 3 bases. The CDR3 contains 14 residues. CDR3 protein: CSGGSTSVYNEQFF. The CDR3 coding sequence is TGCAGCGGAGGGTCGACTAGCGTCTACAATGAGCAGTTCTTC.

The chain employs TRBV27 and TRBJ2-7; D is uncertain. Germline V gene data show CDR1 as MNHEY and CDR2 as SMNVEV (reference sequence). CDR3 length: 16 residues. Between the trimmed V and J ends, which lost 3 bases and 0 bases, there was a span of 15 bases. The CDR3 DNA reads as TGTGCCAGCAGTTTTGCGGCTGGGGAAAGCTCCTACGAGCAGTACTTC. This encodes CASSFAAGESSYEQYF.

The V call is TRBV7-9, the J call TRBJ2-2; 9 bases fit TRBD1. The ends lost 4 bases at V and 5 bases at J; junction bases unmatched: 5. Germline values: CDR1 SEHNR, CDR2 FQNEAQ (reference sequence). This CDR3 has 15 amino acids. CDR3 DNA sequence: TGTGCCAGCAGCTACCCGGGACAGGGAACCGGGGAGCTGTTTTTT. This codes for CASSYPGQGTGELFF.

The CDR3 region has the DNA TGTGCCAGCAGCTTAGCGGGACTAGCGGCCGAGCAGTACTTC. Protein product: CASSLAGLAAEQYF. The rearrangement joins TRBV7-9 to TRBJ2-7; 11 positions agree with TRBD2. CDR1 is SEHNR, CDR2 FQNEAQ, per germline (reference sequence). Germline trimming cut 0 bases from V and 6 bases from J; bases unmatched to any gene: 1. This CDR3 has 14 residues.

This chain's CDR3 is CSVEDRKQGRYNEQFF. As DNA, the CDR3 is TGCAGCGTTGAAGATAGAAAACAAGGTCGCTACAATGAGCAGTTCTTC. The chain links TRBV29-1 to TRBJ2-1; D ambiguous. This CDR3 comprises 16 residues. V was clipped by 0 bases and J by 3 bases, with 15 bases between them. Germline values: CDR1 SQVTM, CDR2 ANQGSEA.

The genes are TRBV6-5 and TRBJ2-5; a weak D match, TRBD2 (6 bases). CDR1 is MNHEY and CDR2 is SVGAGI in the germline V gene. This CDR3 contains 15 residues. Trimming removed 2 bases from V and 5 bases from J, with 15 bases in between. The CDR3 here is CASSYGGTAGETQYF. The CDR3 nucleotides read TGTGCCAGCAGTTACGGAGGGACCGCCGGGGAGACCCAGTACTTC.

The chain joins TRBV27 to TRBJ1-1; D unresolved. This CDR3 region has 13 residues. V lost 8 bases and J lost 4, with 14 bases in between. In germline, CDR1 is MNHEY, CDR2 SMNVEV (reference sequence). DNA for the CDR3: TGTGCCAGCGGAAGGACTGCTGGCACTGAAGCTTTCTTT. It is translated as CASGRTAGTEAFF.

This sequence joins TRBV4-3 and TRBJ2-7; D may be TRBD1 or TRBD2 (5 bases each). Germline V gene data show CDR1 as LGHNA and CDR2 as YSLEER. The V gene lost 0 bases and the J gene lost 7 bases, with 16 bases spanning the gap. The CDR3 consists of 15 residues. CDR3 residues: CASSQDGGGVGEQYF. CDR3 nucleotides: TGCGCCAGCAGCCAAGATGGTGGGGGAGTAGGAGAGCAGTACTTC.

The chain has TRBV5-6 and TRBJ2-7, with unresolved D. The CDR3 runs 13 residues. The germline V gene encodes CDR1 SGHDT and CDR2 YYEEEE. V was clipped by 1 base and J by 7 bases, with 12 bases between them. CDR3 sequence reads: CASSLRYSSEQYF. In DNA, the CDR3 is TGTGCCAGCAGCTTGCGGTATTCTAGTGAGCAGTACTTC.

The rearrangement joins TRBV28 to TRBJ1-5, with TRBD1 matching 8 bases. CDR1 MDHEN and CDR2 SYDVKM come from the germline V gene. Trimming took 6 bases from V and 0 from J; bases not matched to a gene: 4. The CDR3 runs 15 residues. CDR3 region: CASSRGQDSNQPQHF. In DNA, the CDR3 is TGTGCCAGCAGCCGGGGACAGGATAGCAATCAGCCCCAGCATTTT.

This chain connects TRBV7-6 to TRBJ2-2, with D tentatively TRBD1 (6 bases). The CDR3 spans 17 residues. V was cut by 1 base and J by 6 bases, with 18 bases left in between. The germline V gene has CDR1 SGHVS and CDR2 FNYEAQ. The CDR3 is CASSLVGETGRAGELFF. The CDR3 DNA reads TGTGCCAGCAGCTTAGTGGGGGAAACAGGGCGAGCCGGGGAGCTGTTTTTT.

The chain has TRBV27 and TRBJ2-1, with D possibly being TRBD1 (7 bases). CDR3 length equals 16 residues. Germline V gene sequence: CDR1 MNHEY, CDR2 SMNVEV (reference sequence). Trimming stripped 8 bases from V and 4 bases from J, with 21 bases between. This CDR3 is CASAQIGGGIYNEQFF. CDR3 DNA: TGTGCCAGCGCTCAAATAGGGGGCGGGATATACAATGAGCAGTTCTTC.

V is TRBV30 and J is TRBJ2-7; weak D call: TRBD1 (6 bases). CDR1 is GTSNPN, CDR2 SVGIG, per germline (reference sequence). The V end lost 3 bases, the J end lost 2 bases, and 11 bases lay between the germline ends. The CDR3 is 13 residues long. In DNA form, the CDR3 reads TGTGCCTGGAGCCCCGGGACACCCTACGAGCAGTACTTC. This gives the protein CAWSPGTPYEQYF.

The chain joins TRBV14 to TRBJ2-6, with D perhaps TRBD1 (5 bases). The germline CDR1 and CDR2 sequences are SGHDN and FVKESK. CDR3 length: 24 amino acids. V gave up 0 bases and J gave up 0 bases, with 30 bases separating them. Here the CDR3 reads CASSQDHRTSRGSSGPSGANVLTF. The CDR3 DNA sequence: TGTGCCAGCAGCCAAGATCACCGGACAAGCCGTGGATCCTCAGGTCCCTCTGGGGCCAACGTCCTGACTTTC.

The CDR3 DNA reads TGTGCCAGTACCCCGGCAGCGGGGCTCTACAATGAGCAGTTCTTC. This codes for CASTPAAGLYNEQFF. V gene TRBV19 combines with J gene TRBJ2-1; 7 bases are shared with TRBD2. Germline values: CDR1 LNHDA, CDR2 SQIVND (reference sequence). The CDR3 extends over 15 amino acids. V shed 7 bases, J shed 3 bases, and the junction held 9 bases outside the gene matches. Based on the CDR3 plus reference TRBV19 and TRBJ2-1, the full variable domain is DGGITQSPKYLFRKEGQNVTLSCEQNLNHDAMYWYRQDPGQGLRLIYYSQIVNDFQKGDIAEGYSVSREKKESFPLTVTSAQKNPTAFYLCASTPAAGLYNEQFFGPGTRLTVL.

The J gene is TRBJ2-1, the V gene TRBV6-6; TRBD2 matches at 10 bases. The CDR3 is 14 amino acids. J lost 9 bases, V lost 5 bases, and 7 bases had no gene match. The germline gives CDR1 MNHNY, CDR2 SVGAGI (reference sequence). The DNA for the CDR3 is TGTGCCAGCAGTCCGAGCGGGAGGGAAGGTGAGCAGTTCTTC. This sequence encodes CASSPSGREGEQFF.

The rearrangement uses TRBV28 and TRBJ1-1; tentative D call: TRBD1 (6 bases). V was trimmed by 5 bases and J by 0 bases, leaving 22 bases between them. The CDR3 is made up of 18 amino acids. CDR1 MDHEN and CDR2 SYDVKM come from the germline V gene. Here the CDR3 DNA reads TGTGCCAGCAGTAGCCGCAGGGGCATCTCCATCATGAACACTGAAGCTTTCTTT. Protein sequence: CASSSRRGISIMNTEAFF.

This clone was counted once. The rearrangement joins TRBV11-2 to TRBJ2-5; a possible D gene is TRBD2 (5 bases). CDR3 size: 14 residues. Germline CDR1 is SGHAT and CDR2 is FQNNGV. The germline V and J ends were trimmed by 5 bases and 7 bases, with 17 bases remaining between them. The CDR3 here is CASSQTGYEPTQYF. CDR3 nucleotide sequence: TGTGCCAGCAGCCAGACGGGATACGAGCCGACCCAGTACTTC.

The chain couples TRBV9 to TRBJ2-2, with TRBD1 matching 10 bases. The CDR3 extends over 14 amino acids. Unmatched junction bases numbered 2, after V lost 5 bases and J lost 4 bases. Germline V CDR1 and CDR2: SGDLS, YYNGEE. DNA for the CDR3: TGTGCCAGCAGGGGACAGGGGCCCACCGGGGAGCTGTTTTTT. As protein: CASRGQGPTGELFF.